This section outlines one TCR beta chain sequence together with its context. No DNA is shown, since the ends of the CDR3 on it are uncertain; the CDR3 is the one TCRdb lists. These data belong to a study of CD8+CD57+ T cells in acquired aplastic anemia. Study as a whole: Each DNA sample taken from sorted CD4+ and CD8+ cells came to approximately 3.3 ug on average.

The use of genomic DNA as template underpinned the TCR beta VDJ and CDR3 profiling. A single record per CDR3 protein comes from TCRdb applying MiXCR to the reads. Of some 410,000 distinct CDR3 sequences detected, about two thirds appear once; the ten largest clones hold around 4%. Germline CDR1 is SEHNR and CDR2 is FQNEAQ (reference sequence). Ends included, the CDR3 has 15 residues. This sequence joins TRBV7-9 and TRBJ2-7; the table's D call TRBD2 went unverified against the DNA. Sequenced sample: sorted CD4+, CD8+, or CD8+CD57+ T cells (not recorded which) from PBMCs. The source is a human donor in good health, serving as a control. The CDR3 spells CASSFRGRSGYEQYF.